These 24 T cell receptor beta chains were sequenced from one sample in a study of vaccination and CD4 T cells after COVID-19. Each CDR3 protein is one row after TCRdb ran MiXCR on the PCR reads. This repertoire shows 25,000 to 30,000 distinct CDR3 sequences, 45% to 65% found once; its top ten account for more than 5.5%. Time point here: late sampling 161 to 241 days after vaccination in three convalescent patients. The specimen was CD4+ T cells from blood, collected about 7 months after SARS-CoV-2 vaccination. These receptors all stem from a human donor who had recovered from COVID-19.

The genes are TRBV20-1 and TRBJ2-7, with 7 bases aligning to TRBD2. Looked up from germline, CDR1 is DFQATT and CDR2 is SNEGSKA (reference sequence). V lost 7 bases and J lost 0; bases outside the gene matches: 9. CDR3 length equals 14 residues. CDR3 coding DNA: TGCAGTGGGTTTGGAAGCGGGGCCTCCTACGAGCAGTACTTC. It is translated as CSGFGSGASYEQYF.

There are a few counts of this clonotype. The chain joins TRBV19 to TRBJ1-5; D is undetermined. CDR3 length: 14 residues. Trimming left V 3 bases short and J 7 bases short, with 13 bases between. Germline V gene sequence: CDR1 LNHDA, CDR2 SQIVND (reference sequence). CDR3 nucleotides: TGTGCCAGTAGTATGAAAGTTAAGGGCCAGCCCCAGCATTTT. Encoded protein: CASSMKVKGQPQHF.

This clonotype has only a few counts. The chain carries TRBV21-1 and TRBJ1-1. TRBV21-1 is designated a pseudogene. The CDR3 contains 14 residues. The CDR3 loop is CASSNGSLNTEAFF. The CDR3 region has the DNA TGTGCCAGCAGCAACGGCAGCTTGAACACTGAAGCTTTCTTT.

This clonotype was seen more than once but under ten times. V is TRBV6-2 or TRBV6-3 and J is TRBJ2-3, with 10 bases identical to TRBD2. The V gene's germline CDR1 is MNHEY and CDR2 SVGEGT. The ends lost 0 bases at V and 4 bases at J; junction bases unmatched: 1. This CDR3 region has 15 residues. As DNA, the CDR3 is TGTGCCAGCAGTTACTCGCTAGCGGGAGCAGATACGCAGTATTTT. The encoded protein is CASSYSLAGADTQYF.

This clonotype was seen only a few times. The rearrangement joins TRBV28 to TRBJ1-2; TRBD1 agrees at 7 bases. The junction had 10 bases not matched to a gene; V was cut back by 6 bases and J by 3 bases. This CDR3 has 15 residues. Germline V gives CDR1 MDHEN, CDR2 SYDVKM. Written as DNA, the CDR3 is TGTGCCAGCAGATTACAAGGGACAGAACACTATGGCTACACCTTC. Its translation is CASRLQGTEHYGYTF.

The chain recombines TRBV4-1 with TRBJ2-2; D is ambiguous. The germline V and J ends were trimmed by 4 bases and 4 bases, with 7 bases remaining between them. Germline V lookup: CDR1 MGHRA, CDR2 YSYEKL. The length of the CDR3 is 13 residues. CDR3 sequence reads: CASSPVVTGELFF. The CDR3 DNA reads as TGCGCCAGCAGCCCCGTTGTCACCGGGGAGCTGTTTTTT.

This clonotype was seen only a few times. This chain joins TRBV20-1 and TRBJ2-5, with 14 bases fitting TRBD2. Germline V lookup: CDR1 DFQATT, CDR2 SNEGSKA (reference sequence). This CDR3 spans 14 amino acids. V lost 6 bases and J lost 4; bases outside the gene matches: 4. CDR3 sequence: CSARGTSGRETQYF. The CDR3 nucleotides read TGCAGTGCCAGGGGGACTAGCGGGAGAGAGACCCAGTACTTC.

This clonotype was seen a few times. The V gene is TRBV20-1, the J gene TRBJ2-3, with D possibly matching TRBD2 (5 bases). Deletions cut 3 bases from V and 4 bases from J, with 11 bases between. The CDR3 spans 13 residues. From germline, CDR1 is DFQATT and CDR2 SNEGSKA (reference sequence). CDR3 protein: CSASLRAADTQYF. The CDR3 DNA follows: TGCAGTGCTAGTCTGAGGGCGGCAGATACGCAGTATTTT.

The chain uses TRBV20-1 and TRBJ2-7; 12 nucleotides align to TRBD2. Trimming cost V 3 bases and J 2 bases; bases outside gene matches: 11. Germline V gives CDR1 DFQATT, CDR2 SNEGSKA (reference sequence). This CDR3 has 17 residues. As DNA, the CDR3 is TGCAGTGCTAGGACTAGCGGGAGTTATACGTTCGCCTACGAGCAGTACTTC. Translation gives CSARTSGSYTFAYEQYF.

This chain connects TRBV7-3 to TRBJ2-5, with 10 bases that match TRBD2. V trimming: 5 bases; J trimming: 7 bases; junction bases outside the gene matches: 7. This CDR3 comprises 14 residues. Germline lookup yields CDR1 SGHTA and CDR2 FQGTGA. CDR3 sequence reads: CASSPLAGWVTQYF. The CDR3, as DNA: TGTGCCAGCAGCCCACTAGCGGGGTGGGTGACCCAGTACTTC.

The CDR3 is CASSSVRDRTLANYGYTF. DNA for the CDR3: TGTGCCAGCAGCTCCGTTCGGGACAGAACCCTTGCTAACTATGGCTACACCTTC. The chain uses TRBV11-2 and TRBJ1-2, with 7 bases lining up with TRBD1. CDR1 is SGHAT and CDR2 is FQNNGV in the germline V gene. The CDR3 covers 18 residues. Losses at the gene ends were 4 bases for V and 0 bases for J; bases not matched to a gene: 14.

Here the CDR3 DNA reads TGTGCCAGCAGCTTAGACAGACAACACAGGGGCTACACCTTC. Encoded protein: CASSLDRQHRGYTF. This sequence joins TRBV7-2 and TRBJ1-2; D is possibly TRBD1 (5 bases). CDR3 length: 14 amino acids. CDR1 is SGHTA, CDR2 FQGNSA, per germline. V lost 1 base and J 8 bases, leaving 14 bases between the germline ends.

The chain carries TRBV19 and TRBJ1-5; 7 bases align to TRBD1. The CDR3 has 15 amino acids. V gave up 5 bases and J gave up 3 bases; unmatched junction bases: 7. Germline CDR1 reads LNHDA; CDR2 reads SQIVND (reference sequence). The CDR3 loop is CASSPRQGYNQPQHF. DNA of the CDR3: TGTGCCAGTAGTCCCAGACAGGGCTACAATCAGCCCCAGCATTTT. Looking up the rest from reference TRBV19 and TRBJ1-5 gives the full variable domain: DGGITQSPKYLFRKEGQNVTLSCEQNLNHDAMYWYRQDPGQGLRLIYYSQIVNDFQKGDIAEGYSVSREKKESFPLTVTSAQKNPTAFYLCASSPRQGYNQPQHFGDGTRLSIL.

This chain links TRBV20-1 with TRBJ1-1; TRBD1 matches at 9 bases. V lost 5 bases to trimming and J lost 6 bases; unmatched junction nucleotides: 4. This CDR3 has 12 amino acids. The germline gives CDR1 DFQATT, CDR2 SNEGSKA (reference sequence). CDR3 in DNA: TGCAGTGCTTTGACAGGGGGTTCTGAAGCTTTCTTT. It yields the protein CSALTGGSEAFF.

This clonotype showed up just a few times. The chain has TRBV2 and TRBJ1-6; 8 bases line up with TRBD1. This CDR3 spans 13 amino acids. CDR1 is SNHLY and CDR2 is FYNNEI in the germline V gene. V lost 8 bases to trimming and J lost 9 bases; unmatched junction nucleotides: 6. The CDR3 reads CASGRDRSSPLHF. In DNA form, the CDR3 reads TGTGCCAGCGGGAGGGACAGGTCTTCACCCCTCCACTTT. Using reference TRBV2 and TRBJ1-6 for the parts outside the CDR3, the full variable domain is EPEVTQTPSHQVTQMGQEVILRCVPISNHLYFYWYRQILGQKVEFLVSFYNNEISEKSEIFDDQFSVERPDGSNFTLKIRSTKLEDSAMYFCASGRDRSSPLHFGNGTRLTVT.

In its sample, this clonotype was seen a few times. J is TRBJ2-5 and V is TRBV7-9; D remains unclear. Trimming removed 4 bases from V and 7 bases from J, with 16 bases in between. The CDR3 extends over 14 amino acids. Germline CDR1 and CDR2: SEHNR and FQNEAQ (reference sequence). For the CDR3, the DNA is TGTGCCAGCAGCTCACAAACCTCTATAGGGACCCAGTACTTC. This translates into CASSSQTSIGTQYF.

The J gene is TRBJ1-5, the V gene TRBV7-8; D perhaps matches TRBD1 (6 bases). Trimming took 1 base from V and 3 from J, leaving 13 bases between them. This CDR3 spans 16 amino acids. Per the germline V gene, CDR1 is SGHVS and CDR2 is FQNEAQ. The CDR3 reads CASSLENTGYNQPQHF. The CDR3 DNA reads as TGTGCCAGCAGCTTAGAGAATACAGGGTACAATCAGCCCCAGCATTTT.

The V gene is TRBV7-2, the J gene TRBJ2-5; D may be TRBD2 (6 bases). The CDR3 is 18 amino acids. V lost 0 bases to trimming and J lost 3 bases, with 20 bases between them. The germline gives CDR1 SGHTA, CDR2 FQGNSA. This CDR3 is CASSLASFPSEGEETQYF. Here the CDR3 DNA reads TGTGCCAGCAGCTTAGCCTCATTCCCTAGCGAAGGCGAAGAGACCCAGTACTTC.

The V and J genes are TRBV7-9 and TRBJ2-2; D is possibly TRBD2 (6 bases). From germline, CDR1 is SEHNR and CDR2 FQNEAQ (reference sequence). The CDR3 totals 15 residues. The V end lost 3 bases, the J end lost 5 bases, and 13 bases lay between the germline ends. The CDR3 sequence is CASSLGLPLTGELFF. As DNA, the CDR3 is TGTGCCAGCAGCTTGGGACTCCCTTTGACCGGGGAGCTGTTTTTT.

CDR3 nucleotide sequence: TGTGCCACCAGCAGAGGACTAGCGACTAACAATGAGCAGTTCTTC. This codes for CATSRGLATNNEQFF. The rearrangement joins TRBV15 to TRBJ2-1, with 8 bases aligning to TRBD2. From germline, CDR1 is LNHNV and CDR2 YYDKDF (reference sequence). The CDR3 consists of 15 residues. The junction had 4 bases not matched to a gene; V was cut back by 1 base and J by 5 bases.

V usage is TRBV19 and J usage is TRBJ1-5; D is unclear. Germline lookup yields CDR1 LNHDA and CDR2 SQIVND (reference sequence). The CDR3 is 15 residues long. The germline V and J ends were trimmed by 3 bases and 4 bases, with 13 bases remaining between them. CDR3 in DNA: TGTGCCAGTAGTATCACCGGGAAGGAGAATCAGCCCCAGCATTTT. Encoded protein: CASSITGKENQPQHF.

V gene TRBV24-1 combines with J gene TRBJ2-1, with 7 nucleotides matching TRBD2. Germline CDR1 KGHDR, CDR2 SFDVKD. The trim removed 1 base at V and 4 bases at J, leaving 6 bases unmatched. The CDR3 is made up of 16 amino acids. The CDR3 region is CATSDLTSGEYNEQFF. CDR3 coding DNA: TGTGCCACCAGTGATTTAACCAGCGGGGAATACAATGAGCAGTTCTTC.

The CDR3 nucleotides are TGTGCCAGCTCACACCCCTCAGGTCATAGCAATCAGCCCCAGCATTTT. It codes for CASSHPSGHSNQPQHF. The rearrangement links TRBV18 to TRBJ1-5; no definite D call. Germline V gene sequence: CDR1 KGHSH, CDR2 LQKENI. This CDR3 is built from 16 residues. Trimming removed 4 bases from V and 0 bases from J, with 13 bases in between.

The chain has TRBV11-1 and TRBJ2-3; D is ambiguous. V was shortened by 2 bases and J by 0 bases, with 9 bases between the two germline ends. CDR1 is SGHAT, CDR2 FQDESV, per germline (reference sequence). The CDR3 length is 15 residues. The CDR3, as DNA: TGTGCCAGCAGCTTAAACCAAGCTAGCACAGATACGCAGTATTTT. Translated: CASSLNQASTDTQYF.